One and the same sample provided the 6 T cell receptor beta chains below, sequenced in a study of cytomegalovirus exposure and HLA in healthy donors. In the PCR, 60 Vbeta and 13 Jbeta primers were used. TCRdb's table, derived via immunoSEQ multiplex PCR, lists solely in-frame clones and lacks some. This sample has some 100,000 clones, with 65% to 90% found just once. The sequencing sample was made of PBMCs. These receptors were collected from a woman in her twenties or thirties in good health and CMV-seronegative.

This CDR3 is CASSESSNSGVNEQFF. The CDR3 DNA is TGTGCCAGCAGTGAATCCAGTAATAGCGGGGTCAATGAGCAGTTCTTC. This chain uses TRBV25-1 with TRBJ2-1, with 8 bases aligning to TRBD2. The germline gives CDR1 MGHDK, CDR2 SYGVNS. V trimming: 1 base; J trimming: 6 bases; junction bases outside the gene matches: 8. The CDR3 consists of 16 residues.

This clone was seen only once. The chain employs TRBV10-3 and TRBJ2-3; 8 positions match TRBD1. The CDR3 is 12 amino acids. From germline, CDR1 is ENHRY and CDR2 SYGVKD. V was clipped by 10 bases and J by 3 bases; unmatched bases: 3. The CDR3 reads CATGQETDTQYF. The CDR3 bases are TGTGCCACGGGACAGGAGACAGATACGCAGTATTTT.

This clone came up a few times. In nucleotides, the CDR3 is TGTGCCAGCAGCACCCCTGGCCGATACACCGGGGAGCTGTTTTTT. This sequence encodes CASSTPGRYTGELFF. This sequence joins TRBV11-2 and TRBJ2-2; D is ambiguous. The V end was cut by 5 bases, the J end by 3 bases, with 13 bases between. This CDR3 has 15 residues. The V gene's germline CDR1 is SGHAT and CDR2 FQNNGV.

This chain links TRBV6-5 with TRBJ1-2; D might be TRBD1 (5 bases). CDR3 length: 14 amino acids. CDR1 and CDR2 from the germline V gene are MNHEY and SVGAGI. The V end was cut by 2 bases, the J end by 4 bases, with 11 bases between. The CDR3 DNA reads TGTGCCAGCAGTTACCAAGGGGATTCCTATGGCTACACCTTC. Amino acids: CASSYQGDSYGYTF.

The V call is TRBV15, the J call TRBJ2-7, with 7 bases identical to TRBD1. Trimming cost V 8 bases and J 3 bases; bases outside gene matches: 10. The CDR3 runs 14 residues. Germline CDR1 is LNHNV and CDR2 is YYDKDF (reference sequence). This chain's CDR3 is CATGRSTGVYEQYF. CDR3 nucleotides: TGTGCCACCGGAAGGAGCACAGGGGTCTACGAGCAGTACTTC.

V gene TRBV10-3 combines with J gene TRBJ2-1; 9 bases agree with TRBD1. The germline gives CDR1 ENHRY, CDR2 SYGVKD. After removal of 10 bases from V and 12 bases from J, the junction contained 7 bases not matched to a gene. The CDR3 length is 11 residues. In DNA form, the CDR3 reads TGTGCCACACGGACAGGGGACTGGCAGTTCTTC. Translating it yields CATRTGDWQFF.